This T cell receptor beta chain is drawn from a study of blood T cell repertoires in COVID-19. Across the whole study: Italy, Spain and the United States were the sources of the convalescent and acute COVID-19 samples. From T cells, B-cell-depleted T cells, or PBMCs came the material, which was cDNA or gDNA.

This CDR3 is 14 amino acids long. V gave up 0 bases and J gave up 4 bases, with 12 bases separating them. Germline CDR1 is GTSNPN and CDR2 is SVGIG (reference sequence). As handled by the study authors: Researchers report that nucleated cell counts were estimated from reference gene primer amplification. Data came from immunoSEQ multiplex PCR; TCRdb stores just in-frame clones and leaves some out. V and J calls and clone size are those listed in that table; D and trimming were worked out from the DNA. The data contain approximately 160,000 clones, under 85% of them seen just once; the ten biggest clones take up less than 4.5%.

The gene calls are TRBV30 and TRBJ1-1; D unclear. This receptor was taken from a woman at least 80 years old with acute or convalescent COVID-19. The source material was peripheral blood. The CDR3 region is CAWSVVRGGTEAFF. CDR3 DNA: TGTGCCTGGAGTGTAGTTCGGGGAGGCACTGAAGCTTTCTTT.